The 28 T cell receptor beta chains presented below share a single source sample, sequenced in a study of blood T cell repertoires in COVID-19 (dated by TCRdb to 2019 to 2021). Receptor libraries were prepared by the immunoSEQ multiplex PCR assay. What TCRdb holds here is the immuneACCESS table cut down to in-frame rearrangements. Part of the clones is not present; checked against another copy, under half of the missing clones reflect an unresolved V gene, and the others are unexplained. Across this sample there are nearly 300,000 clones, with 70% to 90% seen only once. The ten largest clonotypes hold roughly 6.9% of the sample. The specimen was peripheral blood. The receptors shown here come from a woman under 40 who had recovered from COVID-19.

The chain couples TRBV7-8 to TRBJ1-1; 7 positions match TRBD1. This CDR3 region has 15 residues. Trimming at V came to 5 bases and at J to 0 bases, leaving 6 bases not matched to a gene. Germline CDR1 SGHVS, CDR2 FQNEAQ. CDR3 in amino acids: CASSRSTGMNTEAFF. The CDR3 region has the DNA TGTGCCAGCAGCCGATCGACAGGGATGAACACTGAAGCTTTCTTT.

This chain uses TRBV14 with TRBJ1-1, with 7 bases that match TRBD1. The CDR3 is 15 residues long. Germline values: CDR1 SGHDN, CDR2 FVKESK. With V trimmed by 1 base and J by 0 bases, 2 bases remained unmatched. The CDR3, as DNA: TGTGCCAGCAGCCAAGTGGGACAGCTGAACACTGAAGCTTTCTTT. Protein: CASSQVGQLNTEAFF.

The CDR3, as DNA: TGTGCCAGCAGCTTAGTCGGGGATCAGCCCCAGCATTTT. This sequence encodes CASSLVGDQPQHF. The V call is TRBV11-2, the J call TRBJ1-5, with D unclear. V dropped 1 base and J dropped 5 bases, with 6 bases sitting between them. The CDR3 consists of 13 residues. Germline V gene data show CDR1 as SGHAT and CDR2 as FQNNGV.

V usage is TRBV5-6 and J usage is TRBJ1-5, with 7 bases aligning to TRBD1. The CDR3 has 16 amino acids. Germline V lookup: CDR1 SGHDT, CDR2 YYEEEE. J lost 6 bases, V lost 1 base, and 10 bases had no gene match. CDR3 sequence reads: CASSLLRQGGTQPQHF. In DNA, the CDR3 is TGTGCCAGCAGCTTGCTGCGACAGGGAGGCACTCAGCCCCAGCATTTT.

The chain couples TRBV5-6 to TRBJ2-5; 8 bases align to TRBD1. This CDR3 region has 14 residues. After removal of 0 bases from V and 11 bases from J, the junction contained 9 bases not matched to a gene. Germline-derived CDR1 and CDR2 are SGHDT and YYEEEE. The DNA of the CDR3 is TGTGCCAGCAGCTTGGGACAGGGGTGGGCATCACAGTACTTC. It translates to CASSLGQGWASQYF. The variable domain in full, completed from reference TRBV5-6 and TRBJ2-5, reads DAGVTQSPTHLIKTRGQQVTLRCSPKSGHDTVSWYQQALGQGPQFIFQYYEEEERQRGNFPDRFSGHQFPNYSSELNVNALLLGDSALYLCASSLGQGWASQYFGPGTRLLVL.

The genes are TRBV5-1 and TRBJ1-4; D call uncertain. Per the germline V gene, CDR1 is SGHRS and CDR2 is YFSETQ. The CDR3 has 15 amino acids. The ends were cut back, 1 base at V and 2 bases at J, with 9 bases in the middle. The CDR3 here is CASSLQAPTNEKLFF. The CDR3, as DNA: TGCGCCAGCAGCTTGCAGGCCCCGACTAATGAAAAACTGTTTTTT.

The rearrangement links TRBV5-1 to TRBJ1-4; TRBD1 might be the D (6 bases). The CDR3 runs to 15 residues. Trimming shortened V by 0 bases and J by 7 bases, and 13 bases separated the two germline ends. CDR1 and CDR2 from the germline V gene are SGHRS and YFSETQ. CDR3 amino acids: CASSLAQGNGEKLFF. CDR3 in DNA: TGCGCCAGCAGCTTGGCCCAGGGGAATGGTGAAAAACTGTTTTTT.

This chain connects TRBV6-5 to TRBJ2-7, with TRBD1 matching 11 bases. Looked up from germline, CDR1 is MNHEY and CDR2 is SVGAGI. V trimming: 4 bases; J trimming: 4 bases; junction bases outside the gene matches: 6. The CDR3 sequence is 15 residues long. DNA for the CDR3: TGTGCCAGCAGTTCAGGACAGGGGGCAATTTACGAGCAGTACTTC. It specifies CASSSGQGAIYEQYF.

This chain uses TRBV7-9 with TRBJ2-1; D unclear. Germline V gene data show CDR1 as SEHNR and CDR2 as FQNEAQ (reference sequence). The CDR3 consists of 14 residues. V lost 6 bases, J lost 10 bases, and 19 bases lay in between. The CDR3 sequence is CASSVADPRVEQFF. In nucleotides, the CDR3 is TGTGCCAGCAGTGTGGCGGATCCTCGGGTGGAGCAGTTCTTC. The entire variable domain, with the rest obtained from reference TRBV7-9 and TRBJ2-1, is as follows: DTGVSQNPRHKITKRGQNVTFRCDPISEHNRLYWYRQTLGQGPEFLTYFQNEAQLEKSRLLSDRFSAERPKGSFSTLEIQRTEQGDSAMYLCASSVADPRVEQFFGPGTRLTVL.

Concerning this clone: Its ends do not fully match the called genes, so a read error is possible. The chain has TRBV18 and TRBJ2-7; D perhaps matches TRBD1 (5 bases). Germline V gives CDR1 KGHSH, CDR2 LQKENI. The CDR3 runs to 15 residues. CDR3 sequence reads: CASSPAAGYTYGQYF. The CDR3 nucleotides are TGTGCCAGCTCACCCGCGGCAGGGTACACCTACGGGCAGTACTTC.

The genes are TRBV12-3 or TRBV12-4 and TRBJ1-2, with D hard to call. There are 13 residues in the CDR3. V lost 2 bases to trimming and J lost 8 bases, with 12 bases between them. The CDR3 loop reads CASSLSEDLGYTF. CDR3 nucleotide sequence: TGTGCCAGCAGTTTATCAGAAGATTTGGGCTACACCTTC.

In the case of this clone: The same CDR3 is also encoded by other DNA sequences in this sample. The J gene is TRBJ1-2, the V gene TRBV7-2; D is possibly TRBD1 (6 bases). This CDR3 has 15 residues. V lost 2 bases, J lost 0 bases, and 10 bases lay in between. Germline CDR1 and CDR2: SGHTA and FQGNSA. The chain's CDR3 is CASSLSAGANYGYTF. DNA for the CDR3: TGTGCCAGCAGCTTATCCGCAGGGGCTAACTATGGCTACACCTTC. Filled out from reference TRBV7-2 and TRBJ1-2, the complete variable domain reads GAGVSQSPSNKVTEKGKDVELRCDPISGHTALYWYRQSLGQGLEFLIYFQGNSAPDKSGLPSDRFSAERTGGSVSTLTIQRTQQEDSAVYLCASSLSAGANYGYTFGSGTRLTVV.

This chain joins TRBV7-2 and TRBJ2-5; the match to TRBD2 covers 7 bases. The V gene's germline CDR1 is SGHTA and CDR2 FQGNSA. The CDR3 consists of 13 residues. With V trimmed by 6 bases and J by 2 bases, 3 bases remained unmatched. The CDR3 bases are TGTGCCAGCAGGGCCGGGGGGCAAGAGACCCAGTACTTC. This encodes CASRAGGQETQYF.

The chain joins TRBV13 to TRBJ2-1; 16 positions match TRBD2. The germline gives CDR1 PRHDT, CDR2 FYEKMQ (reference sequence). This CDR3 has 18 amino acids. With 5 bases clipped from V and 3 bases from J, the junction kept 7 bases outside the gene matches. The CDR3 protein is CASSPGLAGGQDYNEQFF. In DNA, the CDR3 is TGTGCCAGCAGCCCGGGACTAGCGGGGGGGCAAGACTACAATGAGCAGTTCTTC.

V is TRBV7-2 and J is TRBJ2-7; D uncertain. Germline V gene data show CDR1 as SGHTA and CDR2 as FQGNSA. Trimming stripped 0 bases from V and 5 bases from J, with 8 bases between. The CDR3 length is 13 residues. CDR3 amino acids: CASSLASLDEQYF. For the CDR3, the DNA is TGTGCCAGCAGCTTAGCCAGTCTTGACGAGCAGTACTTC.

The chain uses TRBV24-1 and TRBJ2-7, with TRBD2 matching over 9 bases. This CDR3 has 16 residues. J was trimmed by 6 bases and V by 4 bases; bases with no gene match: 12. The germline gives CDR1 KGHDR, CDR2 SFDVKD. The DNA of the CDR3 is TGTGCCACCAGTGAGCCCCTATTAGCGGGGGCTCTCGAGCAGTACTTC. Encoded protein: CATSEPLLAGALEQYF.

This clone was recorded once. The rearrangement links TRBV6-5 to TRBJ1-2; 10 bases align to TRBD1. The CDR3 is made up of 14 amino acids. CDR1 is MNHEY and CDR2 is SVGAGI in the germline V gene. J gave up 4 bases and V 5 bases, and 4 bases lay outside the gene matches. CDR3 loop: CASSNRTGGYGYTF. The CDR3, as DNA: TGTGCCAGCAGTAACCGGACAGGGGGCTATGGCTACACCTTC.

The V gene is TRBV7-2, the J gene TRBJ1-2, with D perhaps TRBD1 (5 bases). V dropped 4 bases and J dropped 6 bases, with 15 bases sitting between them. This CDR3 spans 14 amino acids. Germline V CDR1 and CDR2: SGHTA, FQGNSA. The CDR3 spells CASSSADSLHGYTF. DNA for the CDR3: TGTGCCAGCAGCTCCGCAGACAGTCTACATGGCTACACCTTC. The whole variable domain, filled in from reference TRBV7-2 and TRBJ1-2, reads GAGVSQSPSNKVTEKGKDVELRCDPISGHTALYWYRQSLGQGLEFLIYFQGNSAPDKSGLPSDRFSAERTGGSVSTLTIQRTQQEDSAVYLCASSSADSLHGYTFGSGTRLTVV.

The chain combines TRBV10-3 with TRBJ2-3; 8 positions agree with TRBD1. The CDR3 contains 17 residues. V dropped 6 bases and J dropped 0; count of bases not matched to a gene: 11. Per the germline V gene, CDR1 is ENHRY and CDR2 is SYGVKD. DNA for the CDR3: TGTGCCATCAGCGCGGGACAGGAAGACATAAGCACAGATACGCAGTATTTT. This translates into CAISAGQEDISTDTQYF.

The DNA for the CDR3 is TGCGCCAGCAGCCAAGATCGAGGGACTAGCGGGGGACTGGGGGAGCAGTACTTC. Amino acid sequence: CASSQDRGTSGGLGEQYF. The rearrangement joins TRBV4-1 to TRBJ2-7; 14 bases map to TRBD2. Germline loops: CDR1 MGHRA, CDR2 YSYEKL. The CDR3 sequence is 18 residues long. V lost 0 bases to trimming and J lost 7 bases; unmatched junction nucleotides: 11.

The chain recombines TRBV5-1 with TRBJ1-1, with TRBD1 matching 8 bases. The germline CDR1 and CDR2 sequences are SGHRS and YFSETQ. Unmatched junction bases numbered 6, after V lost 4 bases and J lost 4 bases. The CDR3 has 14 residues. CDR3 sequence reads: CASSTTGEFTEAFF. The CDR3 DNA reads TGCGCCAGCAGCACGACAGGGGAATTCACTGAAGCTTTCTTT.

This clone came up once. The chain employs TRBV5-5 and TRBJ2-7, with D tentatively TRBD1 (6 bases). CDR3 size: 14 residues. From germline, CDR1 is SGHKS and CDR2 YYEKEE (reference sequence). Trimming cost V 1 base and J 6 bases, with 14 bases left between them. CDR3 sequence: CASSLTGLASEQYF. For the CDR3, the DNA is TGTGCCAGCAGCTTGACAGGGTTAGCTAGCGAGCAGTACTTC.

In this sample, this clone turned up once. The CDR3 DNA is TGTGCCAGCAGCCAAGCTGGACAGGGGCTCGGCGAAGCTTTCTTT. Encoded protein: CASSQAGQGLGEAFF. This sequence joins TRBV4-2 and TRBJ1-1; 9 nucleotides agree with TRBD1. CDR3 length: 15 amino acids. The V segment lost 1 base and the J segment 8 bases; nucleotides outside the gene matches: 8. Germline V CDR1 and CDR2: LGHNA, YNFKEQ.

This chain connects TRBV13 to TRBJ2-5; 7 bases map to TRBD2. Germline V gene lookup returns CDR1 PRHDT and CDR2 FYEKMQ (reference sequence). J was trimmed by 4 bases and V by 5 bases; bases with no gene match: 7. This CDR3 region has 14 residues. CDR3: CASSPFGEGETQYF. DNA of the CDR3: TGTGCCAGCAGCCCCTTCGGGGAGGGAGAGACCCAGTACTTC.

The chain joins TRBV20-1 to TRBJ1-4; D uncertain. Trimming shortened V by 3 bases and J by 5 bases, and 7 bases separated the two germline ends. The germline V gene encodes CDR1 DFQATT and CDR2 SNEGSKA (reference sequence). The CDR3 covers 12 residues. DNA for the CDR3: TGCAGTGCTAGTAGGAGAAATGAAAAACTGTTTTTT. Translated: CSASRRNEKLFF.

The V and J genes are TRBV2 and TRBJ1-1; 9 nucleotides align to TRBD1. The J segment lost 4 bases and the V segment lost 6 bases, leaving 3 bases of the junction unmatched. The germline gives CDR1 SNHLY, CDR2 FYNNEI. CDR3 length: 13 residues. This chain's CDR3 is CASRMDRGTEAFF. CDR3 sequence (DNA): TGTGCCAGCAGAATGGACAGGGGCACTGAAGCTTTCTTT.

In DNA form, the CDR3 reads TGTGCCAGCAGCTTATTGACTAGCGGCACAGATACGCAGTATTTT. Amino acid sequence: CASSLLTSGTDTQYF. The rearrangement joins TRBV11-2 to TRBJ2-3; 8 nucleotides line up with TRBD2. V was clipped by 2 bases and J by 1 base; unmatched bases: 2. The CDR3 spans 15 residues. Germline V gene sequence: CDR1 SGHAT, CDR2 FQNNGV. The full variable domain, completed using reference TRBV11-2 and TRBJ2-3, is EAGVAQSPRYKIIEKRQSVAFWCNPISGHATLYWYQQILGQGPKLLIQFQNNGVVDDSQLPKDRFSAERLKGVDSTLKIQPAKLEDSAVYLCASSLLTSGTDTQYFGPGTRLTVL.

V usage is TRBV6-6 and J usage is TRBJ2-7; TRBD2 aligns across 14 bases. CDR3 length equals 15 residues. V dropped 3 bases and J dropped 4; count of bases not matched to a gene: 2. Germline CDR1 MNHNY, CDR2 SVGAGI (reference sequence). CDR3 nucleotides: TGTGCCAGCAGTTATGGACTAGCGGGGGGTTACGAGCAGTACTTC. Amino acid sequence: CASSYGLAGGYEQYF.